These 19 T cell receptor beta chains were sequenced from one sample in a study of blood T cell repertoires in COVID-19. This table comes from immunoSEQ multiplex PCR, and its TCRdb copy is limited to in-frame clones, with some not included. This sample has 200,000 to 250,000 clones, with around 87% found just once. The material sequenced was peripheral blood. The receptors derive from a woman aged 30 to 39 who had recovered from COVID-19.

This chain uses TRBV10-3 with TRBJ2-7, with D possibly matching TRBD2 (6 bases). Germline CDR1 and CDR2: ENHRY and SYGVKD. This CDR3 has 14 residues. V was pared by 3 bases and J by 5 bases, with 14 bases between. CDR3 in DNA: TGTGCCATCAGTGACCACCAGGGAGGTAACGAGCAGTACTTC. Amino acids: CAISDHQGGNEQYF.

V gene TRBV2 combines with J gene TRBJ2-3; 7 bases agree with TRBD1. V trimming: 9 bases; J trimming: 3 bases; junction bases outside the gene matches: 3. The CDR3 loop spans 12 amino acids. The V gene's germline CDR1 is SNHLY and CDR2 FYNNEI. The chain's CDR3 is CARNRGTDTQYF. CDR3 DNA: TGTGCCAGAAACAGGGGAACAGATACGCAGTATTTT. Together with reference TRBV2 and TRBJ2-3, the CDR3 gives the full variable domain: EPEVTQTPSHQVTQMGQEVILRCVPISNHLYFYWYRQILGQKVEFLVSFYNNEISEKSEIFDDQFSVERPDGSNFTLKIRSTKLEDSAMYFCARNRGTDTQYFGPGTRLTVL.

The chain uses TRBV2 and TRBJ2-5, with D perhaps TRBD2 (5 bases). The CDR3 length is 13 residues. Germline CDR1 reads SNHLY; CDR2 reads FYNNEI. Trimming stripped 2 bases from V and 3 bases from J, with 7 bases between. The chain's CDR3 is CASSEYGKETQYF. As DNA, the CDR3 is TGTGCCAGCAGTGAATACGGGAAAGAGACCCAGTACTTC.

This chain connects TRBV10-3 to TRBJ2-5; TRBD2 matches 7 bases. CDR1 is ENHRY, CDR2 SYGVKD, per germline. V gave up 6 bases and J gave up 5 bases; unmatched junction bases: 9. The CDR3 is 14 residues long. The CDR3 spells CAIRRTRAEETQYF. In DNA form, the CDR3 reads TGTGCCATCAGGCGGACTAGGGCGGAGGAGACCCAGTACTTC.

This clone has just one count. The gene calls are TRBV5-1 and TRBJ2-5, with D perhaps matching TRBD2 (7 bases). Germline V gene lookup returns CDR1 SGHRS and CDR2 YFSETQ. V was trimmed by 6 bases and J by 2 bases, leaving 11 bases between them. The CDR3 length is 13 residues. The CDR3 DNA reads TGCGCCAGCACGGGGGGCGGGCAAGAGACCCAGTACTTC. Amino acids: CASTGGGQETQYF.

The chain employs TRBV5-1 and TRBJ1-1; no clear D. Germline CDR1 and CDR2: SGHRS and YFSETQ. Trimming stripped 7 bases from V and 1 base from J, with 11 bases between. CDR3 size: 13 residues. CDR3 amino acids: CASLGVSNTEAFF. Here the CDR3 DNA reads TGCGCCAGCCTCGGGGTATCGAACACTGAAGCTTTCTTT.

V usage is TRBV29-1 and J usage is TRBJ2-3, with TRBD2 as a possible D gene (6 bases). This CDR3 has 12 amino acids. Trimming left V 3 bases short and J 5 bases short, with 9 bases between. Germline V gene lookup returns CDR1 SQVTM and CDR2 ANQGSEA. CDR3 sequence reads: CSVDGGIDTQYF. The CDR3 DNA sequence: TGCAGCGTTGATGGGGGGATAGATACGCAGTATTTT.

The V call is TRBV2, the J call TRBJ2-7; the match to TRBD2 covers 10 bases. The CDR3 loop spans 15 amino acids. The V and J ends lost 6 bases and 0 bases, in that order; junction bases with no gene match: 5. Germline V gene data show CDR1 as SNHLY and CDR2 as FYNNEI. The CDR3 DNA is TGTGCCAGCAGGAAACTAGCGGGGATCTCCTACGAGCAGTACTTC. Protein sequence: CASRKLAGISYEQYF. Supplemented by reference TRBV2 and TRBJ2-7, the full variable domain reads EPEVTQTPSHQVTQMGQEVILRCVPISNHLYFYWYRQILGQKVEFLVSFYNNEISEKSEIFDDQFSVERPDGSNFTLKIRSTKLEDSAMYFCASRKLAGISYEQYFGPGTRLTVT.

V usage is TRBV3-1 (or the pseudogene TRBV3-2) and J usage is TRBJ2-1; D possibly corresponds to TRBD2 (7 bases). The CDR3 covers 16 residues. V was cut by 7 bases and J by 8 bases, with 24 bases left in between. The V gene's germline CDR1 is LGHDT and CDR2 YNNKEL (reference sequence). The CDR3 reads CASTGGWGGSDDEQFF. The CDR3 coding sequence is TGTGCCAGCACCGGTGGGTGGGGGGGCAGTGACGATGAGCAGTTCTTC.

The V gene is TRBV4-2, the J gene TRBJ1-4; D is unresolved. The V gene lost 1 base and the J gene lost 7 bases, with 10 bases spanning the gap. Looked up from germline, CDR1 is LGHNA and CDR2 is YNFKEQ. This CDR3 spans 14 amino acids. This CDR3 reads CASSQGLGGEKLFF. The CDR3 coding sequence is TGTGCCAGCAGCCAAGGGCTCGGAGGTGAAAAACTGTTTTTT.

The J gene is TRBJ2-1, the V gene TRBV5-1; possible D gene TRBD2, 6 bases. The CDR3 runs 15 residues. V lost 3 bases and J 0 bases, leaving 10 bases between the germline ends. Germline CDR1 is SGHRS and CDR2 is YFSETQ. CDR3 region: CASSWGDGSYNEQFF. The CDR3 nucleotides read TGCGCCAGCAGCTGGGGGGACGGCTCCTACAATGAGCAGTTCTTC.

The chain recombines TRBV29-1 with TRBJ2-7; 12 bases line up with TRBD2. This CDR3 spans 14 amino acids. Germline CDR1 and CDR2: SQVTM and ANQGSEA. The junction had 9 bases not matched to a gene; V was cut back by 7 bases and J by 5 bases. The CDR3 nucleotides are TGCAGCGCTGCTAGCGGGGGGGCGGGAAACGAGCAGTACTTC. It is translated as CSAASGGAGNEQYF.

V is TRBV13 and J is TRBJ1-5, with 8 bases aligning to TRBD1. This CDR3 region has 15 residues. Trimming at V came to 5 bases and at J to 2 bases, leaving 5 bases not matched to a gene. Germline CDR1 and CDR2: PRHDT and FYEKMQ (reference sequence). In nucleotides, the CDR3 is TGTGCCAGCAGCATTGGACAGGGAGGCAATCAGCCCCAGCATTTT. Its protein product is CASSIGQGGNQPQHF. Together with reference TRBV13 and TRBJ1-5, the CDR3 gives the full variable domain: AAGVIQSPRHLIKEKRETATLKCYPIPRHDTVYWYQQGPGQDPQFLISFYEKMQSDKGSIPDRFSAQQFSDYHSELNMSSLELGDSALYFCASSIGQGGNQPQHFGDGTRLSIL.

The chain has TRBV2 and TRBJ1-5; 7 nucleotides align to TRBD1. CDR1 is SNHLY, CDR2 FYNNEI, per germline. The CDR3 has 14 residues. Unmatched junction bases numbered 6, after V lost 7 bases and J lost 3 bases. CDR3 region: CASNRGDINQPQHF. Written as DNA, the CDR3 is TGTGCCAGCAACAGGGGCGATATCAATCAGCCCCAGCATTTT.

This chain uses TRBV2 with TRBJ1-4; D unclear. CDR1 and CDR2 from the germline V gene are SNHLY and FYNNEI. The CDR3 loop spans 15 amino acids. V lost 1 base and J 1 base, leaving 7 bases between the germline ends. The CDR3 DNA sequence: TGTGCCAGCAGTGAAGATGAGGTAACTAATGAAAAACTGTTTTTT. Residues: CASSEDEVTNEKLFF.

This rearrangement joins TRBV7-9 to TRBJ2-7; D is perhaps TRBD2 (6 bases). The CDR3 has 16 residues. Germline assignment: CDR1 SEHNR and CDR2 FQNEAQ (reference sequence). Trimming stripped 1 base from V and 0 bases from J, with 13 bases between. The CDR3 DNA follows: TGTGCCAGCAGCTTAGGTCGGGACTTCTACTCCTACGAGCAGTACTTC. Its translation: CASSLGRDFYSYEQYF.

The chain recombines TRBV10-3 with TRBJ1-3; no definite D call. This CDR3 has 16 amino acids. V lost 7 bases and J lost 0, with 16 bases in between. Germline CDR1 and CDR2: ENHRY and SYGVKD. CDR3 coding DNA: TGTGCCATCACCCCGGGCCGGGAGGCCTCTGGAAACACCATATATTTT. It translates to CAITPGREASGNTIYF.

The gene calls are TRBV5-1 and TRBJ1-4; 7 bases line up with TRBD1. Trimming took 5 bases from V and 0 from J; bases not matched to a gene: 10. CDR1 and CDR2 (germline): SGHRS, YFSETQ. The CDR3 runs to 17 residues. This CDR3 is CASSDPGQSPTNEKLFF. In nucleotides, the CDR3 is TGCGCCAGCAGTGATCCGGGACAGAGTCCAACTAATGAAAAACTGTTTTTT. Drawing the rest from reference TRBV5-1 and TRBJ1-4, the complete variable domain is KAGVTQTPRYLIKTRGQQVTLSCSPISGHRSVSWYQQTPGQGLQFLFEYFSETQRNKGNFPGRFSGRQFSNSRSEMNVSTLELGDSALYLCASSDPGQSPTNEKLFFGSGTQLSVL.

The chain uses TRBV7-9 and TRBJ2-7; D is possibly TRBD2 (7 bases). The V gene's germline CDR1 is SEHNR and CDR2 FQNEAQ (reference sequence). This CDR3 is built from 16 residues. Trimming shortened V by 5 bases and J by 0 bases, and 17 bases separated the two germline ends. DNA for the CDR3: TGTGCCAGCAGCACCCCCCAGGGGACTAACTCCTACGAGCAGTACTTC. Translating gives CASSTPQGTNSYEQYF.